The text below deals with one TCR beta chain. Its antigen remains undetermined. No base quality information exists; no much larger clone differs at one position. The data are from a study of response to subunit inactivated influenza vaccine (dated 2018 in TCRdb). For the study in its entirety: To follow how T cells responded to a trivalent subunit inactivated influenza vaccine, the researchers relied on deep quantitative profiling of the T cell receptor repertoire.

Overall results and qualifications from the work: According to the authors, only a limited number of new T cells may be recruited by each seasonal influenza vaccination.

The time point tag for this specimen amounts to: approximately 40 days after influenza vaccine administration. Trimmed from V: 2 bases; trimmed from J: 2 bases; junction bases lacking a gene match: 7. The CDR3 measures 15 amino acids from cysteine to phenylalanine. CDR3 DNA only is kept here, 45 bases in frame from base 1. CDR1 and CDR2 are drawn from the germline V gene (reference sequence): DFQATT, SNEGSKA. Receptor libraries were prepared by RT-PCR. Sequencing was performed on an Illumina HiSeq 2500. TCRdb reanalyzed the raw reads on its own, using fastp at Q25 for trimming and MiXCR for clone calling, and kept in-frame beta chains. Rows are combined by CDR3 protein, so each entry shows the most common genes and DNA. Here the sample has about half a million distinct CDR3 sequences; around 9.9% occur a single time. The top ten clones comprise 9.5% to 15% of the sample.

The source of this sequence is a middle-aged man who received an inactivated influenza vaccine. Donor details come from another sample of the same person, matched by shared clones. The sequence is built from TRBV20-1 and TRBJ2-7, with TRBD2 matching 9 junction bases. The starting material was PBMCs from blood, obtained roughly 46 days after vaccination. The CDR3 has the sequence CSARISGRHPYEQYF. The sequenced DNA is TGCAGTGCTAGAATAAGCGGGAGGCACCCCTACGAGCAGTACTTC.